Sequencing of this T cell receptor (beta chain) was carried out in a study of blood T cell repertoires in COVID-19. Profiled with immunoSEQ multiplex PCR; TCRdb holds only in-frame clones, not every one. The sample has 150,000 to 200,000 clones, approximately 86% seen once; the top ten hold around 7%. The CDR3 covers 13 residues. Germline V CDR1 and CDR2: MNHEY, SMNVEV (reference sequence). The V end was cut by 5 bases, the J end by 6 bases, with 14 bases between. The TCR originated in a woman aged 40 to 50 with COVID-19, enrolled during active disease. Source material: peripheral blood. The V gene is TRBV27, the J gene TRBJ2-7, with D possibly matching TRBD1 (6 bases). CDR3 loop: CASSRQGMGEQYF. The CDR3 region has the DNA TGTGCCAGCAGTCGCCAGGGGATGGGCGAGCAGTACTTC.